What follows are 30 T cell receptor beta chains derived from one specimen sequenced in a study of T-cell memory formation after mild COVID-19. TCRdb reprocessed the 5' RACE reads with MiXCR, giving one entry per CDR3 protein. The profile shows roughly 450,000 distinct CDR3 sequences, 18% of them singletons. Sequencing was performed on PBMCs or a T cell subset sorted from them (not recorded which). These receptors were obtained from an adult woman who had mild COVID-19 (a few samples of this study predate the infection). Cell type and time point are not known.

This clonotype showed up just a few times. V gene TRBV19 combines with J gene TRBJ1-2; possible D gene TRBD1, 6 bases. Germline CDR1 is LNHDA and CDR2 is SQIVND (reference sequence). The CDR3 extends over 13 amino acids. The V end lost 3 bases, the J end lost 4 bases, and 9 bases lay between the germline ends. The CDR3 sequence is CASSMRTAYGYTF. The DNA of the CDR3 is TGTGCCAGTAGTATGCGGACAGCCTATGGCTACACCTTC. Variable domain in full (rest from reference TRBV19 and TRBJ1-2): DGGITQSPKYLFRKEGQNVTLSCEQNLNHDAMYWYRQDPGQGLRLIYYSQIVNDFQKGDIAEGYSVSREKKESFPLTVTSAQKNPTAFYLCASSMRTAYGYTFGSGTRLTVV.

The V and J genes are TRBV11-2 and TRBJ2-7, with 8 bases matching TRBD1. With V trimmed by 4 bases and J by 4 bases, 6 bases remained unmatched. The germline gives CDR1 SGHAT, CDR2 FQNNGV. The CDR3 runs to 14 residues. Written as DNA, the CDR3 is TGTGCCAGCAGCTATAGTACAGGGGGATACGAGCAGTACTTC. This translates into CASSYSTGGYEQYF. Full variable domain (rest looked up from reference TRBV11-2 and TRBJ2-7): EAGVAQSPRYKIIEKRQSVAFWCNPISGHATLYWYQQILGQGPKLLIQFQNNGVVDDSQLPKDRFSAERLKGVDSTLKIQPAKLEDSAVYLCASSYSTGGYEQYFGPGTRLTVT.

In its sample, this clonotype was seen a few times. The rearrangement links TRBV18 to TRBJ2-1; tentatively, D is TRBD2 (5 bases). CDR3 length equals 15 residues. V shed 6 bases and J shed 4 bases, with 16 bases lying between them. From germline, CDR1 is KGHSH and CDR2 LQKENI. This CDR3 reads CASSPTNSLYNEQFF. The CDR3 coding sequence is TGTGCCAGCTCGCCGACTAATTCGCTTTACAATGAGCAGTTCTTC.

This clonotype was seen more than once but under ten times. The rearrangement joins TRBV7-6 to TRBJ2-1, with no clear D. Trimming shortened V by 6 bases and J by 7 bases, and 16 bases separated the two germline ends. Per germline, CDR1 SGHVS and CDR2 FNYEAQ. The CDR3 consists of 14 residues. CDR3 amino acids: CASSIGEWGNEQFF. CDR3 bases: TGTGCCAGCAGTATAGGAGAATGGGGTAATGAGCAGTTCTTC.

This clonotype has a handful of counts. V gene TRBV6-6 combines with J gene TRBJ1-4; D may be TRBD1 (6 bases). The V gene lost 6 bases and the J gene lost 6 bases, with 14 bases spanning the gap. There are 14 residues in the CDR3. Germline loops: CDR1 MNHNY, CDR2 SVGAGI (reference sequence). The CDR3 nucleotides read TGTGCCAGCAGCTACCTGGAGGGGGATGAAAAACTGTTTTTT. Translation gives CASSYLEGDEKLFF.

V gene TRBV6-6 combines with J gene TRBJ2-3; D is uncertain. Germline values: CDR1 MNHNY, CDR2 SVGAGI (reference sequence). Trimming took 6 bases from V and 2 from J, leaving 15 bases between them. CDR3 length: 15 amino acids. The CDR3: CASRRGAGATDTQYF. The CDR3 DNA sequence: TGTGCCAGCAGGAGAGGTGCTGGAGCCACAGATACGCAGTATTTT.

V is TRBV7-9 and J is TRBJ2-7, with TRBD1 identical over 8 bases. The germline V gene encodes CDR1 SEHNR and CDR2 FQNEAQ (reference sequence). The CDR3 covers 14 residues. V dropped 3 bases and J dropped 3; count of bases not matched to a gene: 4. CDR3 region: CASSFPGTGYEQYF. The CDR3 region has the DNA TGTGCCAGCAGCTTCCCCGGGACAGGCTACGAGCAGTACTTC.

This chain links TRBV12-3 or TRBV12-4 with TRBJ2-1, with unresolved D. Trimming cost V 3 bases and J 9 bases, with 9 bases left between them. The CDR3 has 12 amino acids. This chain's CDR3 is CASSLSGPEQFF. For the CDR3, the DNA is TGTGCCAGCAGTTTGTCCGGGCCTGAGCAGTTCTTC.

This chain uses TRBV20-1 with TRBJ2-5; TRBD1 or TRBD2 may be the D gene (5 bases each). The ends were cut back, 6 bases at V and 5 bases at J, with 22 bases in the middle. Germline V gives CDR1 DFQATT, CDR2 SNEGSKA (reference sequence). This CDR3 has 15 amino acids. CDR3 protein: CSAPAYLGPGETQYF. CDR3 bases: TGCAGTGCACCCGCCTATCTGGGACCGGGGGAGACCCAGTACTTC.

The chain has TRBV5-1 and TRBJ1-1; possible D gene TRBD1, 6 bases. This CDR3 region has 14 residues. Germline V lookup: CDR1 SGHRS, CDR2 YFSETQ. V shed 4 bases and J shed 11 bases, with 21 bases lying between them. CDR3 loop: CASSENRVELGAFF. In DNA, the CDR3 is TGCGCCAGCAGCGAAAACAGGGTTGAATTGGGGGCTTTCTTT. The complete variable domain, with remaining parts taken from reference TRBV5-1 and TRBJ1-1, reads KAGVTQTPRYLIKTRGQQVTLSCSPISGHRSVSWYQQTPGQGLQFLFEYFSETQRNKGNFPGRFSGRQFSNSRSEMNVSTLELGDSALYLCASSENRVELGAFFGQGTRLTVV.

This clonotype showed up many times. The chain employs TRBV7-2 and TRBJ1-6, with no clear D. V dropped 5 bases and J dropped 9 bases, with 17 bases sitting between them. CDR3 size: 15 residues. CDR1 and CDR2 (germline): SGHTA, FQGNSA. The CDR3 is CASSVRTDVGSPLHF. CDR3 nucleotide sequence: TGTGCCAGCAGCGTAAGGACGGACGTCGGTTCACCCCTCCACTTT.

The chain employs TRBV12-3 or TRBV12-4 and TRBJ2-1; D assignment may be TRBD1 or TRBD2 (5 bases each). V lost 4 bases, J lost 4 bases, and 11 bases lay in between. The CDR3 sequence is 14 residues long. The CDR3: CASSYPGLYNEQFF. CDR3 nucleotide sequence: TGTGCCAGCAGTTACCCGGGGCTTTACAATGAGCAGTTCTTC.

This clonotype came up many times. The rearrangement joins TRBV4-1 to TRBJ2-3; a weak D match, TRBD1 (6 bases). The CDR3 runs to 15 residues. CDR1 is MGHRA and CDR2 is YSYEKL in the germline V gene. Trimming took 4 bases from V and 2 from J, leaving 13 bases between them. This chain's CDR3 is CASSRVQGNTDTQYF. CDR3 coding DNA: TGCGCCAGCAGCCGCGTTCAGGGGAACACAGATACGCAGTATTTT.

This clonotype was observed a few times. The gene calls are TRBV20-1 and TRBJ1-1; 8 bases align to TRBD1. Germline V gene data show CDR1 as DFQATT and CDR2 as SNEGSKA (reference sequence). The CDR3 length is 12 residues. The CDR3 spells CSAPQGVTEAFF. For the CDR3, the DNA is TGCAGCGCACCACAGGGGGTAACTGAAGCTTTCTTT.

This clonotype was observed a few times. This sequence joins TRBV6-5 and TRBJ2-1; TRBD1 might be the D (5 bases). Trimming stripped 0 bases from V and 3 bases from J, with 9 bases between. The germline gives CDR1 MNHEY, CDR2 SVGAGI. The CDR3 runs to 15 residues. CDR3: CASSYSGLFYNEQFF. The CDR3 region has the DNA TGTGCCAGCAGTTACTCGGGGCTATTCTACAATGAGCAGTTCTTC.

The sample holds many counts of this clonotype. The V call is TRBV5-1, the J call TRBJ2-1; D gene uncertain. The CDR3 runs to 15 residues. Germline CDR1 and CDR2: SGHRS and YFSETQ. Trimming removed 0 bases from V and 4 bases from J, with 11 bases in between. This chain's CDR3 is CASSLAGSSYNEQFF. The CDR3 DNA reads TGCGCCAGCAGCTTGGCAGGATCTAGTTACAATGAGCAGTTCTTC.

The chain links TRBV7-3 to TRBJ2-5; D unclear. The CDR3 totals 16 residues. The V end lost 5 bases, the J end lost 1 base, and 17 bases lay between the germline ends. Germline values: CDR1 SGHTA, CDR2 FQGTGA. CDR3 nucleotide sequence: TGTGCCAGCAGCCCCGGCTTATTCTCTGTCCAAGAGACCCAGTACTTC. Translated, it gives CASSPGLFSVQETQYF.

This clonotype was seen only once. The chain has TRBV12-3 or TRBV12-4 and TRBJ2-3; TRBD1 or TRBD2 may be the D gene (6 bases each). The CDR3 has 15 residues. With 5 bases removed from V and 1 base from J, the gap between germline ends came to 13 bases. The CDR3 nucleotides read TGTGCCAGCAGTCTCGGGGGCGCGGGCACAGATACGCAGTATTTT. Its protein product is CASSLGGAGTDTQYF.

This rearrangement joins TRBV2 to TRBJ2-2; 12 nucleotides line up with TRBD1. The CDR3 contains 14 residues. Trimming at V came to 11 bases and at J to 4 bases, leaving 5 bases not matched to a gene. CDR1 is SNHLY, CDR2 FYNNEI, per germline. DNA of the CDR3: TGTGCCGGGGGACAGGGGGCGATCACCGGGGAGCTGTTTTTT. This translates into CAGGQGAITGELFF. Full variable domain (rest looked up from reference TRBV2 and TRBJ2-2): EPEVTQTPSHQVTQMGQEVILRCVPISNHLYFYWYRQILGQKVEFLVSFYNNEISEKSEIFDDQFSVERPDGSNFTLKIRSTKLEDSAMYFCAGGQGAITGELFFGEGSRLTVL.

This clonotype was observed a handful of times. This chain uses TRBV5-4 with TRBJ2-4, with D possibly matching TRBD1 (6 bases). This CDR3 spans 17 amino acids. The germline CDR1 and CDR2 sequences are SGHNT and YYREEE (reference sequence). V was trimmed by 4 bases and J by 7 bases, leaving 24 bases between them. The CDR3 DNA follows: TGTGCCAGCAGCCCGAGAGGGGGTCCTACGGGTTCTAACATTCAGTACTTC. It yields the protein CASSPRGGPTGSNIQYF.

V usage is TRBV2 and J usage is TRBJ2-3; 11 bases line up with TRBD2. Germline trimming cut 5 bases from V and 3 bases from J; bases unmatched to any gene: 4. Germline V CDR1 and CDR2: SNHLY, FYNNEI. The CDR3 totals 15 residues. This CDR3 is CASSTIAGGTDTQYF. DNA of the CDR3: TGTGCCAGCAGTACGATAGCGGGGGGGACAGATACGCAGTATTTT.

The rearrangement uses TRBV3-1 and TRBJ2-7; tentative D call: TRBD1 (6 bases). Germline values: CDR1 LGHDT, CDR2 YNNKEL (reference sequence). This CDR3 is 15 amino acids long. The V end was cut by 0 bases, the J end by 4 bases, with 13 bases between. The CDR3, as DNA: TGTGCCAGCAGCCAAGATCCAGGGGTTCGGTACGAGCAGTACTTC. Amino acids: CASSQDPGVRYEQYF.

A few counts support this clonotype. CDR3 protein: CASSLSRLAGRHEQFF. For the CDR3, the DNA is TGTGCCAGCAGCCTATCAAGACTAGCGGGACGTCATGAGCAGTTCTTC. V is TRBV3-1 and J is TRBJ2-1, with 11 bases lining up with TRBD2. Trimming cost V 4 bases and J 8 bases; bases outside gene matches: 10. CDR1 is LGHDT, CDR2 YNNKEL, per germline (reference sequence). The CDR3 length is 16 residues.

A few counts support this clonotype. V usage is TRBV7-2 and J usage is TRBJ1-1; D may be TRBD1 (5 bases). Germline assignment: CDR1 SGHTA and CDR2 FQGNSA. This CDR3 has 15 amino acids. V was clipped by 8 bases and J by 5 bases, with 21 bases between them. This CDR3 is CASGVDIRLGTEAFF. DNA of the CDR3: TGTGCCAGCGGGGTGGACATCCGATTGGGGACTGAAGCTTTCTTT.

V is TRBV9 and J is TRBJ1-3, with D unclear. The V end was cut by 0 bases, the J end by 0 bases, with 7 bases between. This CDR3 region has 15 residues. The germline gives CDR1 SGDLS, CDR2 YYNGEE. CDR3 in amino acids: CASSVEGSSGNTIYF. Written as DNA, the CDR3 is TGTGCCAGCAGCGTAGAAGGCAGCTCTGGAAACACCATATATTTT. Using reference TRBV9 and TRBJ1-3 for the parts outside the CDR3, the full variable domain is DSGVTQTPKHLITATGQRVTLRCSPRSGDLSVYWYQQSLDQGLQFLIQYYNGEERAKGNILERFSAQQFPDLHSELNLSSLELGDSALYFCASSVEGSSGNTIYFGEGSWLTVV.

This clonotype showed up just a few times. V is TRBV2 and J is TRBJ2-2; D possibly corresponds to TRBD2 (5 bases). There are 14 residues in the CDR3. Germline-derived CDR1 and CDR2 are SNHLY and FYNNEI. The V and J ends lost 6 bases and 7 bases respectively, with 15 bases between them. CDR3 nucleotides: TGTGCCAGCAGCTCCGGACTGTTACGCGGGGAGCTGTTTTTT. This translates into CASSSGLLRGELFF.

This clonotype has more than one count but fewer than ten. The chain employs TRBV19 and TRBJ2-1; D is unresolved. The CDR3 is made up of 11 amino acids. Trimming removed 2 bases from V and 6 bases from J, with 2 bases in between. Germline V gene lookup returns CDR1 LNHDA and CDR2 SQIVND (reference sequence). CDR3 in amino acids: CASSIFNEQFF. DNA of the CDR3: TGTGCCAGTAGTATATTCAATGAGCAGTTCTTC.

V is TRBV15 and J is TRBJ2-7; tentative D call: TRBD2 (6 bases). The CDR3 contains 17 residues. Germline V gene sequence: CDR1 LNHNV, CDR2 YYDKDF (reference sequence). The V end was cut by 4 bases, the J end by 2 bases, with 21 bases between. CDR3 sequence (DNA): TGTGCCACCAGCACCGCTAGCGTTGCTTCCGCGGCCTACGAGCAGTACTTC. Amino acid sequence: CATSTASVASAAYEQYF.

This clonotype was observed at least ten times. The chain employs TRBV7-2 and TRBJ2-7; no reliable D call. From germline, CDR1 is SGHTA and CDR2 FQGNSA. The CDR3 has 14 residues. Trimming left V 3 bases short and J 1 base short, with 10 bases between. The CDR3 spells CASSLAAGSYEQYF. In DNA, the CDR3 is TGTGCCAGCAGCTTGGCAGCCGGGTCCTACGAGCAGTACTTC. Full variable domain (outside the CDR3, taken from reference TRBV7-2 and TRBJ2-7): GAGVSQSPSNKVTEKGKDVELRCDPISGHTALYWYRQSLGQGLEFLIYFQGNSAPDKSGLPSDRFSAERTGGSVSTLTIQRTQQEDSAVYLCASSLAAGSYEQYFGPGTRLTVT.

The rearrangement joins TRBV18 to TRBJ1-2, with D uncertain. This CDR3 spans 14 amino acids. Germline V gives CDR1 KGHSH, CDR2 LQKENI. V shed 5 bases and J shed 2 bases, with 12 bases lying between them. CDR3 coding DNA: TGTGCCAGCTCAAGAAACAGAGACAACTATGGCTACACCTTC. Translated: CASSRNRDNYGYTF.